The rows below give T cell receptor beta chains drawn from one sample of a study of blood T cell repertoires in COVID-19. Produced via immunoSEQ multiplex PCR; TCRdb's table is partial and in-frame only. The data contain around 230,000 clones, about nine tenths of them singletons. The source material was peripheral blood. The source of these receptors is a man in his sixties who had recovered from COVID-19. The CDR3 runs from the conserved cysteine through the conserved F or W. The order of the fields is clone size, V gene, CDR3 protein. Clone size, where shown, is once, few, many, or a class for clones that have expanded.

.	TRBV6-5	CASLGDTEAFF
.	TRBV2	CASNLVEYGYTF
.	TRBV3-1/TRBV3-2	CASSHLLGGGYTF
.	TRBV9	CASSVEAGNVYYGYTF
once	TRBV10-3	CASSMGGTSSYNEQFF
.	TRBV5-1	CASSSSGGTKTQYF
.	TRBV9	CASSVLAGATNTGELFF
.	TRBV5-1	CASSLNSGGFTDTQYF
.	TRBV6-5	CASRGQGAPEAFF
.	TRBV12-3/TRBV12-4	CASNPGGAYGYTF
many	TRBV7-8	CASSLGGGPEQPQHF
.	TRBV6-5	CASSRDRILYGYTF
few	TRBV2	CASRGDRVGAFF
few	TRBV5-4	CASSIQGWTEAFF
.	TRBV19	CASSMEMGDNGYTF